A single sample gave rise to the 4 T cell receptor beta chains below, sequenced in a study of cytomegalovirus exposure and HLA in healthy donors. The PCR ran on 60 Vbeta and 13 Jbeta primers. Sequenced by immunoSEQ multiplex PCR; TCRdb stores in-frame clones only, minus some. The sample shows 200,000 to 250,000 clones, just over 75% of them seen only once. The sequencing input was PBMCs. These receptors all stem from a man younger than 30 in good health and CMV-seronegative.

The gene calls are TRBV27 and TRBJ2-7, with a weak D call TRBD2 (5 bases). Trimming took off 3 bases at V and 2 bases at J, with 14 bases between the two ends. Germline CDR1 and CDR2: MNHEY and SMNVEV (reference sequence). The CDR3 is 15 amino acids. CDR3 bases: TGTGCCAGCAGTTTGTGGGCGGACTTCGCCTACGAGCAGTACTTC. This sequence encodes CASSLWADFAYEQYF.

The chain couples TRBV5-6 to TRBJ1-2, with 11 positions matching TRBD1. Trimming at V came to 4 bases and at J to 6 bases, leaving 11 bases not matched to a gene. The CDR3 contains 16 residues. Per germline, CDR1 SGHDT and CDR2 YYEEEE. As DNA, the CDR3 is TGTGCCAGCAGCATACCCTTTGGGACAGGGGGAGATGGCTACACCTTC. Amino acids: CASSIPFGTGGDGYTF.

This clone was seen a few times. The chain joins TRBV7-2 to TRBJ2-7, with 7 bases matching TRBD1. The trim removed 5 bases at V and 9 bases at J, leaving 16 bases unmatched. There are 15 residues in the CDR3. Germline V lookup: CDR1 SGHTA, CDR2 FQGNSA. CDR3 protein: CASSDPRTGILGQYF. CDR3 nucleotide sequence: TGTGCCAGCAGCGATCCAAGGACAGGCATTCTCGGGCAGTACTTC.

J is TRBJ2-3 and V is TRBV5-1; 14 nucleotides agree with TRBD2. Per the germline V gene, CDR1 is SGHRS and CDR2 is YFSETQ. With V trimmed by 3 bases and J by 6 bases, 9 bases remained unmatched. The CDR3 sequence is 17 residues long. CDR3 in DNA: TGCGCCAGCAGCTCGGGACTAGCGGGAGTAAGAGGGGATACGCAGTATTTT. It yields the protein CASSSGLAGVRGDTQYF.